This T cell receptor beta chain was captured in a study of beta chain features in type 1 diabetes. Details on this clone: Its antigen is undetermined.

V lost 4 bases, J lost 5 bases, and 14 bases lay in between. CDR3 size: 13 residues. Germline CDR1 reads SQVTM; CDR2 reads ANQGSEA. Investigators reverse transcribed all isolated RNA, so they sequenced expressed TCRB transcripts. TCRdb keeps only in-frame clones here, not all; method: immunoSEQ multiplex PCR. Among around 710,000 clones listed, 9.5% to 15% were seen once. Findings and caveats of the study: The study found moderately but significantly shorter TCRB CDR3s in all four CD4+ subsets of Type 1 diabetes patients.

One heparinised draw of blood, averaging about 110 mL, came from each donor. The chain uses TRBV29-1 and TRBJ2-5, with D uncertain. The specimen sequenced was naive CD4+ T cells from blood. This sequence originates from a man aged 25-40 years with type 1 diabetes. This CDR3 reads CSVVSRGVETQYF. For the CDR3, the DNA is TGCAGCGTTGTGTCCCGCGGTGTGGAGACCCAGTACTTC.